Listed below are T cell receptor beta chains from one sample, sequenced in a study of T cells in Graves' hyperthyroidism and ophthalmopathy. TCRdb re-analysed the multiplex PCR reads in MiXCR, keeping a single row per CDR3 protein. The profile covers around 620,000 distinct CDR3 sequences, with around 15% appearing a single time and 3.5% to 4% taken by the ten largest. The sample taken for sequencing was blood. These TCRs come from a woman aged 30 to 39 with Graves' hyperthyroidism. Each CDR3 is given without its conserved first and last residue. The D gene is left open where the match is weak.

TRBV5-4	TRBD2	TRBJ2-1	ASRGPGLAEQGYNEQF
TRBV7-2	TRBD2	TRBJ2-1	ASNLGLAGEQF
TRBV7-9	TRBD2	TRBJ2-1	ASSSGLAGPDVSSYNEQF
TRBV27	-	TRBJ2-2	ASRQTSPGELF
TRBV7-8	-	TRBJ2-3	ASSRLGDTQY
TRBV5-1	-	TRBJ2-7	ASSLGHTGTVYEQY
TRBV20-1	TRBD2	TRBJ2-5	SARSLAGGQETQY
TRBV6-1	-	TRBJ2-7	ASFGTPSPSYEQY
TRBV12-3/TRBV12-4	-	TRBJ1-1	ASSPDFRNTEAF
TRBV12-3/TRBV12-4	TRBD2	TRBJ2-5	ASSNGGGRKTQY
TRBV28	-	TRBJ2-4	ASTYRAKGPRAKNIQY
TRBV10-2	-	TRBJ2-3	ASSESGIPSTDTQY
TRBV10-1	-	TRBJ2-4	ASSESGRTLWGQGMGKNIQY
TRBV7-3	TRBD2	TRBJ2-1	ASSLNGTSAIPYNEQF
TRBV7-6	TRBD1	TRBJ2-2	ASSLGYGSGGRTGELF
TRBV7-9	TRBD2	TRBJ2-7	ASSSPGTSGNEQY
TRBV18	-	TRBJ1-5	ASSPHPGKPQH
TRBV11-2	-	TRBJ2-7	ASSLSGAGEQY
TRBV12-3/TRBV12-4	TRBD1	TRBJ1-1	ASSLMRTGVMNTEAF
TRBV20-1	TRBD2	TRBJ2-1	SARIGGRELYNEQF
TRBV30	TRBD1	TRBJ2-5	AWSETGGLRETQY
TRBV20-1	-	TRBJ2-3	SARDGRTDTQY
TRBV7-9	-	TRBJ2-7	ASSLNFDSPYEQY
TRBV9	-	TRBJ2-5	ASSVVGQGEMY
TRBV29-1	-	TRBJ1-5	SVVGTDQPQH
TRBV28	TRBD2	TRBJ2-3	ASTLDSGARDTQY
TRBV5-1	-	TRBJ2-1	ASRDLSGNSYNEQF
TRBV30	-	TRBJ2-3	AWTSGDTQY
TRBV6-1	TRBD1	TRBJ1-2	ASSTDRGTNYGYT